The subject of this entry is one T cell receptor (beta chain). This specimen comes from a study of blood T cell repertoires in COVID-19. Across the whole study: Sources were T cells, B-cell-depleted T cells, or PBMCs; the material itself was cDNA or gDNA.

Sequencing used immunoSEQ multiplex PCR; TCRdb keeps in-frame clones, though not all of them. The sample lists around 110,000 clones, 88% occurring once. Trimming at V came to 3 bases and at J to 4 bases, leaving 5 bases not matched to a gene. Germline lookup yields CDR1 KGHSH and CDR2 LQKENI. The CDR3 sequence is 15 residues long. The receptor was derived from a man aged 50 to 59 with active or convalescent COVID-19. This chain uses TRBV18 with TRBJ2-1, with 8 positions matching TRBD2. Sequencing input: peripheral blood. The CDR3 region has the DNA TGTGCCAGCTCACCTGGTAGCGGGGCTTACAATGAGCAGTTCTTC. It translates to CASSPGSGAYNEQFF.